A single count supports the clone carrying this TCR beta chain. Its antigen is undetermined. The CDR3 sequence is 15 residues long. Looked up from germline, CDR1 is LGHNA and CDR2 is YNFKEQ. The V end was cut by 5 bases, the J end by 4 bases, with 17 bases between. Clones were read by immunoSEQ multiplex PCR, and TCRdb kept only the in-frame ones, dropping some. The data contain hundreds of thousands of clones, 74% of them singletons. The data were taken from a study of shared clonotypes between healthy human individuals. Whole-study context: Each donor had three CD4 naive, three CD4 memory, two CD8 naive and one CD8 memory plate. General observations from the study: Specimens sampled were limited to blood, with tissue repertoires likely differing.

Sample: memory CD4+ T cells sorted from blood. Sample subset: CD45RA-negative fraction. The origin of this receptor is a woman in her twenties or thirties in good health. J is TRBJ2-5 and V is TRBV4-2; weak D call: TRBD2 (6 bases). The CDR3 nucleotides are TGTGCCAGCAGCTTGGGTGCAGGGACTGGAGAGACCCAGTACTTC. Its translation: CASSLGAGTGETQYF.